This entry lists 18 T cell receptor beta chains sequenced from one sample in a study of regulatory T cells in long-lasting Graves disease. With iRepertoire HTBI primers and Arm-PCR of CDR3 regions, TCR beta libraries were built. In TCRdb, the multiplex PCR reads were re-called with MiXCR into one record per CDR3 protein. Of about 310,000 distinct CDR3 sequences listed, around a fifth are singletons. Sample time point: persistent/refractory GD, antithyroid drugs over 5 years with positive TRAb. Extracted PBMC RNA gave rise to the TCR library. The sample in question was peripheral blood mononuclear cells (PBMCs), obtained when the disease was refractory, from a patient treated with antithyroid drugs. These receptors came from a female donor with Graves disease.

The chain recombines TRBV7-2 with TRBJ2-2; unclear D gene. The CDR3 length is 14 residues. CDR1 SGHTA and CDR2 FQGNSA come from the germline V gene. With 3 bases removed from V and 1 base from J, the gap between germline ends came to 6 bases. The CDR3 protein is CASSLWRNTGELFF. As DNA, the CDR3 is TGTGCCAGCAGCTTGTGGAGGAACACCGGGGAGCTGTTTTTT.

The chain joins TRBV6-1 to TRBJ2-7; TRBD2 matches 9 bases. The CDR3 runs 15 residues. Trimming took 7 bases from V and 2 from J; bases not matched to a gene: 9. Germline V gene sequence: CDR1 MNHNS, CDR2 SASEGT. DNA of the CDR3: TGTGCCAGCACCCCAGCCGGACTAGCGACCTACGAGCAGTACTTC. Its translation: CASTPAGLATYEQYF.

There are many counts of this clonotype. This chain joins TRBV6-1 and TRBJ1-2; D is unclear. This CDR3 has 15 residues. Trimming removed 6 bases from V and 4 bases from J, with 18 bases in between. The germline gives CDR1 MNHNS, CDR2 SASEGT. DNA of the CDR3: TGTGCCAGCAGATCGACCGACACTTTCATCTATGGCTACACCTTC. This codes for CASRSTDTFIYGYTF.

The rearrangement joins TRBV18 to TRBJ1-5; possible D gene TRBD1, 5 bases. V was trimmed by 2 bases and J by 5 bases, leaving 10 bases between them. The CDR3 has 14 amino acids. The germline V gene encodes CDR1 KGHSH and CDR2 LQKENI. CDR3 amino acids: CASSPWEGYQPQHF. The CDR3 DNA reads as TGTGCCAGCTCACCATGGGAGGGGTATCAGCCCCAGCATTTT.

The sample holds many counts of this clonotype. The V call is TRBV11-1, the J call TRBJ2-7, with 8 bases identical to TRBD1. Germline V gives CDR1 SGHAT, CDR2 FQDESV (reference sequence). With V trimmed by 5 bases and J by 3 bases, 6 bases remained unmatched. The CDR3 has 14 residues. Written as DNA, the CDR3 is TGTGCCAGCAGCCCGAGGACAGGGTTCTACGAGCAGTACTTC. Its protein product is CASSPRTGFYEQYF.

CDR3 residues: CASSSRGVSYEQYF. Here the CDR3 DNA reads TGTGCCAGCAGTTCCAGAGGAGTTTCCTACGAGCAGTACTTC. This chain uses TRBV28 with TRBJ2-7; D is uncertain. V shed 4 bases and J shed 1 base, with 11 bases lying between them. Germline-derived CDR1 and CDR2 are MDHEN and SYDVKM. The CDR3 spans 14 residues.

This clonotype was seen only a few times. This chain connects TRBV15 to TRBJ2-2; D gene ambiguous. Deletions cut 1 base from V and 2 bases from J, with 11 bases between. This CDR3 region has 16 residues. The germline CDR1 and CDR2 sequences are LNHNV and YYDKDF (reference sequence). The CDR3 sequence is CATSRAFGDNTGELFF. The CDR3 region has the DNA TGTGCCACCAGCAGAGCGTTTGGGGATAACACCGGGGAGCTGTTTTTT.

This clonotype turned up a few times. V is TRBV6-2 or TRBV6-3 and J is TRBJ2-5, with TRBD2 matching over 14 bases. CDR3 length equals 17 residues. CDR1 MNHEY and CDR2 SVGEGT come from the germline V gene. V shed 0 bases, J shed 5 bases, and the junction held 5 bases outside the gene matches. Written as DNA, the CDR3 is TGTGCCAGCAGTTACTCCGGGACTAGCGGGAGTCGGGAGACCCAGTACTTC. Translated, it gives CASSYSGTSGSRETQYF.

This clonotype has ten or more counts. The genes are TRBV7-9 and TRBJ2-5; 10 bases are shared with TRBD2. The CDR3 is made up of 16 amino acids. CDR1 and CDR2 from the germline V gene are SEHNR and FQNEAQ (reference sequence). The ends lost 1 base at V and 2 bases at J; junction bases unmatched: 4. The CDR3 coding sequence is TGTGCCAGCAGCTTAGGTGGACTAGCGGAGCAAGAGACCCAGTACTTC. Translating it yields CASSLGGLAEQETQYF.

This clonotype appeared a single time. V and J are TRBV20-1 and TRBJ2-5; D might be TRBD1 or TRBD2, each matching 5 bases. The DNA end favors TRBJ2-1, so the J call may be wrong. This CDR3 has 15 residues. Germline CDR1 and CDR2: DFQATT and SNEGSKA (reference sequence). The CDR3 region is CSARDAMWGYNEQFF. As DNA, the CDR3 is TGCAGTGCTAGAGATGCCATGTGGGGGTACAATGAGCAGTTCTTC.

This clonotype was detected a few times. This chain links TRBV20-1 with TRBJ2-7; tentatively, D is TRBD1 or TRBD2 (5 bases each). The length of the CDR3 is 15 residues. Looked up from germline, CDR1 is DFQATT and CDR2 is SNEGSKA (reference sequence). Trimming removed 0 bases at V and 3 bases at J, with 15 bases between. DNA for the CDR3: TGCAGTGCTAGAGATGGGGGAGACCCTGACTACGAGCAGTACTTC. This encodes CSARDGGDPDYEQYF.

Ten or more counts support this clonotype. The CDR3, as DNA: TGTGCCAGCAGTCGAAGAGCAACTAATGAAAAACTGTTTTTT. Protein sequence: CASSRRATNEKLFF. This chain joins TRBV28 and TRBJ1-4; D ambiguous. This CDR3 region has 14 residues. Trimming pared 5 bases from V and 0 bases from J, leaving 7 bases between. CDR1 is MDHEN, CDR2 SYDVKM, per germline.

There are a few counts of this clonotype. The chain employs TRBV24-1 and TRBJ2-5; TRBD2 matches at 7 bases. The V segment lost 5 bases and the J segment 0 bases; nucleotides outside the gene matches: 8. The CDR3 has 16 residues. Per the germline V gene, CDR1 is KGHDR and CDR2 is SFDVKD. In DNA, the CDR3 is TGTGCCACCAGTGGTTTTGGGCGGGGGTACCAAGAGACCCAGTACTTC. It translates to CATSGFGRGYQETQYF.

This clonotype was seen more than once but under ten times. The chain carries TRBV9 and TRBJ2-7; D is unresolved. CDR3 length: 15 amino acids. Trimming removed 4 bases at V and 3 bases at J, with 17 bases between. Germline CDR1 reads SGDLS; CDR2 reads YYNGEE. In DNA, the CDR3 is TGTGCCAGCAGCCAAAATACCGGCGTAAACTACGAGCAGTACTTC. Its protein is CASSQNTGVNYEQYF.

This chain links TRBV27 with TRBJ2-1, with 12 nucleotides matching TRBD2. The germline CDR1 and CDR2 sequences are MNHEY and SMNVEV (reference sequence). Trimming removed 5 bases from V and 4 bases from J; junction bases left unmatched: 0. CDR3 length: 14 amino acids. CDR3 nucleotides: TGTGCCAGCAGTGGACTAGCGGGGTACAATGAGCAGTTCTTC. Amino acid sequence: CASSGLAGYNEQFF.

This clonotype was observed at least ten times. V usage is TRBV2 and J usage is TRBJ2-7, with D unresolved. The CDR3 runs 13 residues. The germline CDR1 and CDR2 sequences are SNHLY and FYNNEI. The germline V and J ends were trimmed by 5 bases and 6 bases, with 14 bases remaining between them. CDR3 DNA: TGTGCCAGCAGTACGAGTTGGCGGCGCGAGCAGTACTTC. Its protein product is CASSTSWRREQYF.

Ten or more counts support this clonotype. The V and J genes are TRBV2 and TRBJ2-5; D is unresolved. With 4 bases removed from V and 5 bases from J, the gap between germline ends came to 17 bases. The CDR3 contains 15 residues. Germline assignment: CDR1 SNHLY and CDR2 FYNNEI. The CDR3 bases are TGTGCCAGCAGTGCGCGTGCGGCGGACGGGGAGACCCAGTACTTC. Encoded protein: CASSARAADGETQYF.

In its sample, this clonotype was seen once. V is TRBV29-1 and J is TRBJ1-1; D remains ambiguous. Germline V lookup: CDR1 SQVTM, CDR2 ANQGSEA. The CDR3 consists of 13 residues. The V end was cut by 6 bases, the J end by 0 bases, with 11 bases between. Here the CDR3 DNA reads TGCAGCGTCGTCCGGCAGATGAACACTGAAGCTTTCTTT. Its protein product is CSVVRQMNTEAFF.